These 31 T cell receptor beta chains originate from one sample sequenced in a study of T cell responses to AZD1222 COVID-19 vaccine. Assay used: immunoSEQ multiplex PCR; TCRdb lists only in-frame clones, some missing. The table lists 150,000 to 200,000 clones, more than 85% of them singletons. Source: peripheral blood, taken on day 0 of AZD1222 vaccination. The receptors stem from an adult in good health.

V and J are TRBV18 and TRBJ2-3; the D is unclear. The CDR3 extends over 17 amino acids. V lost 6 bases and J 3 bases, leaving 22 bases between the germline ends. Germline lookup yields CDR1 KGHSH and CDR2 LQKENI. The CDR3 sequence is CASSRSVRSVQTDTQYF. The DNA of the CDR3 is TGTGCCAGCTCTCGCTCCGTCCGGTCCGTACAGACAGATACGCAGTATTTT.

Points on this clone: Other DNA sequences in this specimen translate into the identical CDR3. V gene TRBV5-1 combines with J gene TRBJ2-3; TRBD2 might be the D (5 bases). The CDR3 runs to 15 residues. V was clipped by 4 bases and J by 0 bases, with 12 bases between them. Germline V gives CDR1 SGHRS, CDR2 YFSETQ. The DNA for the CDR3 is TGCGCCAGCAGCGTGGGCGGGCAGAGCACAGATACGCAGTATTTT. It yields the protein CASSVGGQSTDTQYF. The variable domain in full, with the rest retrieved from reference TRBV5-1 and TRBJ2-3, is KAGVTQTPRYLIKTRGQQVTLSCSPISGHRSVSWYQQTPGQGLQFLFEYFSETQRNKGNFPGRFSGRQFSNSRSEMNVSTLELGDSALYLCASSVGGQSTDTQYFGPGTRLTVL.

The rearrangement joins TRBV15 to TRBJ2-2; 7 nucleotides agree with TRBD2. The CDR3 is 15 amino acids. CDR1 LNHNV and CDR2 YYDKDF come from the germline V gene (reference sequence). The junction had 5 bases not matched to a gene; V was cut back by 1 base and J by 6 bases. DNA for the CDR3: TGTGCCACCAGCAGAGCTGCGGGAGTGTCCGGGGAGCTGTTTTTT. Translated: CATSRAAGVSGELFF.

The chain carries TRBV7-3 and TRBJ2-2; weak D call: TRBD2 (7 bases). CDR1 and CDR2 (germline): SGHTA, FQGTGA. The CDR3 totals 15 residues. Trimming took off 5 bases at V and 6 bases at J, with 16 bases between the two ends. CDR3 nucleotides: TGTGCCAGCAGCCCGGGGGGCAGACTCTCCGGGGAGCTGTTTTTT. Residues: CASSPGGRLSGELFF.

On this clone itself: Other DNA sequences in the sample encode the same CDR3. The chain recombines TRBV19 with TRBJ2-7; D uncertain. The length of the CDR3 is 13 residues. V was trimmed by 3 bases and J by 2 bases, leaving 8 bases between them. Germline CDR1 LNHDA, CDR2 SQIVND (reference sequence). CDR3 DNA: TGTGCCAGTAGTATCGGCCCCACCTACGAGCAGTACTTC. Its protein product is CASSIGPTYEQYF.

The sample holds a few counts of this clone. This chain connects TRBV30 to TRBJ1-1; 7 nucleotides match TRBD1. Per germline, CDR1 GTSNPN and CDR2 SVGIG (reference sequence). The junction had 5 bases not matched to a gene; V was cut back by 5 bases and J by 5 bases. This CDR3 comprises 12 residues. The CDR3: CAWDTGETEAFF. CDR3 nucleotides: TGTGCCTGGGACACAGGGGAGACTGAAGCTTTCTTT.

The rearrangement joins TRBV7-9 to TRBJ1-5; D is perhaps TRBD1 (6 bases). Trimming stripped 2 bases from V and 5 bases from J, with 22 bases between. The CDR3 contains 18 residues. Germline V gene data show CDR1 as SEHNR and CDR2 as FQNEAQ (reference sequence). The CDR3 here is CASSLSGVRGDGDQPQHF. The CDR3 DNA reads as TGTGCCAGCAGCTTATCCGGGGTTAGGGGGGATGGCGATCAGCCCCAGCATTTT.

The rearrangement links TRBV10-3 to TRBJ1-1; the D gene is possibly TRBD1 (6 bases). This CDR3 has 15 amino acids. Germline CDR1 is ENHRY and CDR2 is SYGVKD. V was cut by 6 bases and J by 6 bases, with 20 bases left in between. This CDR3 is CAIRGGEDRGPEAFF. CDR3 DNA: TGTGCCATCAGGGGGGGTGAGGACAGAGGGCCTGAAGCTTTCTTT.

The rearrangement joins TRBV2 to TRBJ1-1; tentative D call: TRBD1 (6 bases). This CDR3 has 15 amino acids. The germline V and J ends were trimmed by 2 bases and 8 bases, with 18 bases remaining between them. In germline, CDR1 is SNHLY, CDR2 FYNNEI. The CDR3 DNA is TGTGCCAGCAGTGAAAGGGGGGCAGGGGCTGCCGAAGCTTTCTTT. This translates into CASSERGAGAAEAFF.

In this sample, this clone turned up once. The chain is built from TRBV15 and TRBJ2-6; 11 bases fit TRBD1. Trimming took 2 bases from V and 3 from J; bases not matched to a gene: 9. Germline V gives CDR1 LNHNV, CDR2 YYDKDF (reference sequence). CDR3 length equals 19 residues. The CDR3 region is CATSRRKGTGGYGANVLTF. The CDR3 DNA is TGTGCCACCAGCAGACGGAAAGGGACAGGGGGTTATGGGGCCAACGTCCTGACTTTC.

The chain combines TRBV9 with TRBJ2-3, with unresolved D. Germline V gene data show CDR1 as SGDLS and CDR2 as YYNGEE. CDR3 length: 14 amino acids. Trimming pared 3 bases from V and 4 bases from J, leaving 12 bases between. CDR3 protein: CASSARTTPDTQYF. The DNA for the CDR3 is TGTGCCAGCAGCGCAAGGACGACCCCAGATACGCAGTATTTT.

This chain connects TRBV5-1 to TRBJ2-2, with unresolved D. The CDR3 is made up of 15 amino acids. V was cut by 0 bases and J by 5 bases, with 11 bases left in between. Germline V gives CDR1 SGHRS, CDR2 YFSETQ. CDR3 protein: CASSLEKVGTGELFF. The CDR3 nucleotides read TGCGCCAGCAGCTTGGAAAAGGTTGGGACCGGGGAGCTGTTTTTT.

This chain uses TRBV5-1 with TRBJ1-4; TRBD1 is a possible D gene (5 bases). Germline V CDR1 and CDR2: SGHRS, YFSETQ. V was trimmed by 1 base and J by 8 bases, leaving 18 bases between them. The CDR3 has 16 amino acids. The CDR3 sequence is CASSLNWGGEGEKLFF. CDR3 nucleotide sequence: TGCGCCAGCAGCTTGAATTGGGGGGGAGAAGGAGAAAAACTGTTTTTT.

The J gene is TRBJ2-3, the V gene TRBV14; D unresolved. V lost 0 bases to trimming and J lost 9 bases, with 7 bases between them. Germline CDR1 reads SGHDN; CDR2 reads FVKESK. This CDR3 contains 12 residues. CDR3 coding DNA: TGTGCCAGCAGCCAAGAACCAGGCACGCAGTATTTT. This sequence encodes CASSQEPGTQYF.

This clone came up many times. The chain combines TRBV5-1 with TRBJ2-6; 7 positions agree with TRBD2. The CDR3 contains 18 residues. CDR1 is SGHRS, CDR2 YFSETQ, per germline. V lost 4 bases to trimming and J lost 0 bases; unmatched junction nucleotides: 10. DNA of the CDR3: TGCGCCAGCAGCGCGAAGACTAGCTTTAGCTCTGGGGCCAACGTCCTGACTTTC. Protein sequence: CASSAKTSFSSGANVLTF.

The chain couples TRBV21-1 to TRBJ1-6. TRBV21-1 is classified as a pseudogene. There are 15 residues in the CDR3. The CDR3 DNA reads TGTGCCAGCAGTAAAGGCCATTTACGGGATTCACCCCTCCACTTT. Amino acid sequence: CASSKGHLRDSPLHF.

J is TRBJ2-7 and V is TRBV9; 7 bases map to TRBD2. Germline V gives CDR1 SGDLS, CDR2 YYNGEE. The CDR3 sequence is 16 residues long. Losses at the gene ends were 0 bases for V and 2 bases for J; bases not matched to a gene: 8. CDR3 sequence reads: CASSVDVGLGAYEQYF. DNA of the CDR3: TGTGCCAGCAGCGTAGATGTAGGACTAGGGGCCTACGAGCAGTACTTC.

This chain uses TRBV19 with TRBJ2-7, with TRBD1 as a possible D gene (6 bases). In germline, CDR1 is LNHDA, CDR2 SQIVND (reference sequence). The CDR3 totals 15 residues. V was shortened by 5 bases and J by 3 bases, with 17 bases between the two germline ends. The CDR3 DNA sequence: TGTGCCAGTAGTGCCAAACAGGGCCGGGGCTACGAGCAGTACTTC. Its protein product is CASSAKQGRGYEQYF. The full variable domain, rest sourced from reference TRBV19 and TRBJ2-7, is DGGITQSPKYLFRKEGQNVTLSCEQNLNHDAMYWYRQDPGQGLRLIYYSQIVNDFQKGDIAEGYSVSREKKESFPLTVTSAQKNPTAFYLCASSAKQGRGYEQYFGPGTRLTVT.

This clone was seen just once. V usage is TRBV6-5 and J usage is TRBJ2-3, with D possibly being TRBD2 (5 bases). This CDR3 comprises 14 residues. Trimming pared 7 bases from V and 6 bases from J, leaving 17 bases between. The germline V gene has CDR1 MNHEY and CDR2 SVGAGI. The DNA of the CDR3 is TGTGCCAGCACGACCGCCGGGGTGAGGGATACGCAGTATTTT. Residues: CASTTAGVRDTQYF.

The rearrangement joins TRBV28 to TRBJ2-1; tentative D call: TRBD2 (6 bases). CDR1 and CDR2 (germline): MDHEN, SYDVKM. CDR3 length: 16 residues. V dropped 5 bases and J dropped 1 base, with 15 bases sitting between them. The chain's CDR3 is CASSGLGGYSYNEQFF. CDR3 DNA: TGTGCCAGCAGTGGCCTCGGGGGTTATTCCTACAATGAGCAGTTCTTC.

This chain connects TRBV10-1 to TRBJ2-3, with D hard to call. Germline V CDR1 and CDR2: WNHNN, SYGVQD (reference sequence). Trimming cost V 2 bases and J 2 bases, with 11 bases left between them. The length of the CDR3 is 15 residues. The CDR3 DNA follows: TGCGCCAGCAGTGAGGCTCTACACCCCACAGATACGCAGTATTTT. Translating it yields CASSEALHPTDTQYF.

This chain connects TRBV28 to TRBJ1-1, with D tentatively TRBD1 (6 bases). Trimming pared 4 bases from V and 1 base from J, leaving 13 bases between. CDR3 size: 15 residues. The V gene's germline CDR1 is MDHEN and CDR2 SYDVKM. CDR3 loop: CASSSADSPNTEAFF. The CDR3 nucleotides are TGTGCCAGCAGTTCTGCGGACAGCCCGAACACTGAAGCTTTCTTT.

This clone has more than one count but fewer than ten. The gene calls are TRBV7-6 and TRBJ1-5; D unclear. The V and J ends lost 5 bases and 7 bases respectively, with 12 bases between them. CDR1 and CDR2 from the germline V gene are SGHVS and FNYEAQ. The CDR3 covers 13 residues. CDR3 in amino acids: CASSPSLWQPQHF. The CDR3 DNA sequence: TGTGCCAGCAGCCCTTCTCTCTGGCAGCCCCAGCATTTT.

V is TRBV7-9 and J is TRBJ1-1, with unresolved D. From germline, CDR1 is SEHNR and CDR2 FQNEAQ (reference sequence). The V and J ends lost 0 bases and 1 base respectively, with 9 bases between them. The CDR3 runs 15 residues. Here the CDR3 DNA reads TGTGCCAGCAGCTTAGCCGGACGCACGAACACTGAAGCTTTCTTT. This codes for CASSLAGRTNTEAFF.

Note on this clone: Other DNA sequences in this sample translate to the same CDR3. The chain combines TRBV5-1 with TRBJ2-1; D gene unclear. The CDR3 extends over 11 amino acids. Germline CDR1 is SGHRS and CDR2 is YFSETQ. Trimming stripped 0 bases from V and 9 bases from J, with 4 bases between. CDR3 in DNA: TGCGCCAGCAGCTTGGGGGGTGAGCAGTTCTTC. Translated: CASSLGGEQFF.

This clone was seen a few times. J is TRBJ1-3 and V is TRBV7-9; 11 bases map to TRBD1. Germline CDR1 and CDR2: SEHNR and FQNEAQ (reference sequence). This CDR3 is built from 16 residues. V was clipped by 5 bases and J by 0 bases; unmatched bases: 3. The CDR3: CASSGGTGGSGNTIYF. The CDR3 DNA is TGTGCCAGCAGCGGCGGGACAGGGGGCTCTGGAAACACCATATATTTT.

The V gene is TRBV12-3 or TRBV12-4, the J gene TRBJ2-4; D is possibly TRBD2 (5 bases). The CDR3 is made up of 13 amino acids. Trimming took 6 bases from V and 0 from J, leaving 6 bases between them. CDR3 loop: CASREVAKNIQYF. The DNA of the CDR3 is TGTGCCAGCAGGGAGGTAGCCAAAAACATTCAGTACTTC.

This clone has a handful of counts. The rearrangement links TRBV7-2 to TRBJ1-6; D remains unclear. From germline, CDR1 is SGHTA and CDR2 FQGNSA. The CDR3 loop spans 16 amino acids. The germline V and J ends were trimmed by 0 bases and 5 bases, with 11 bases remaining between them. This CDR3 is CASSLASIGNNSPLHF. In DNA form, the CDR3 reads TGTGCCAGCAGCTTAGCGTCGATTGGAAATAATTCACCCCTCCACTTT.

The J gene is TRBJ2-2, the V gene TRBV28, with 12 bases that match TRBD2. The CDR3 has 15 amino acids. Losses at the gene ends were 6 bases for V and 7 bases for J; bases not matched to a gene: 6. Germline V gene data show CDR1 as MDHEN and CDR2 as SYDVKM. The CDR3 DNA reads as TGTGCCAGCAGCCCAGAGGGACTAGCGGGCGGGGAGCTGTTTTTT. Translating gives CASSPEGLAGGELFF.

The rearrangement links TRBV27 to TRBJ1-6; D is unclear. Trimming removed 2 bases at V and 8 bases at J, with 7 bases between. CDR3 size: 13 residues. Germline-derived CDR1 and CDR2 are MNHEY and SMNVEV (reference sequence). The CDR3 bases are TGTGCCAGCAGTTTAGGGCTGGATTCACCCCTCCACTTT. This translates into CASSLGLDSPLHF.

This sequence joins TRBV28 and TRBJ1-5, with 12 bases that match TRBD1. Germline lookup yields CDR1 MDHEN and CDR2 SYDVKM. After removal of 7 bases from V and 2 bases from J, the junction contained 9 bases not matched to a gene. The CDR3 length is 17 residues. CDR3 bases: TGTGCCAGCATCCCGGGACAGGGGGCTGGTGGCAATCAGCCCCAGCATTTT. Encoded protein: CASIPGQGAGGNQPQHF.